These 31 T cell receptor beta chains share one sample of origin, sequenced in a study of blood T cell repertoires in COVID-19. Libraries were prepared by immunoSEQ multiplex PCR; TCRdb keeps only in-frame clonotypes and omits some of them. In the table there are fewer than 150,000 clones, about four fifths of which are singletons. The specimen sequenced was peripheral blood. These receptors originate from a woman older than 75 in a cohort sampled during active or convalescent COVID-19.

In its sample, this clone was seen a few times. The V call is TRBV7-3, the J call TRBJ1-6; D may be TRBD1 (5 bases). Germline V gene data show CDR1 as SGHTA and CDR2 as FQGTGA. With 3 bases removed from V and 8 bases from J, the gap between germline ends came to 11 bases. This CDR3 is 14 amino acids long. CDR3 region: CASSFAGIDSPLHF. CDR3 bases: TGTGCCAGCAGCTTTGCAGGGATAGATTCACCCCTCCACTTT.

The chain has TRBV6-2 or TRBV6-3 and TRBJ1-2; no firm D call. Between the trimmed V and J ends, which lost 6 bases and 5 bases, there was a span of 13 bases. Germline V gene data show CDR1 as MNHEY and CDR2 as SVGEGT. The CDR3 totals 13 residues. Here the CDR3 reads CASSPLGEYGYTF. In DNA form, the CDR3 reads TGTGCCAGCAGCCCGCTTGGAGAGTATGGCTACACCTTC.

This sequence joins TRBV7-6 and TRBJ2-5, with 8 bases identical to TRBD1. CDR1 SGHVS and CDR2 FNYEAQ come from the germline V gene. The junction had 9 bases not matched to a gene; V was cut back by 5 bases and J by 4 bases. This CDR3 has 15 amino acids. CDR3 coding DNA: TGTGCCAGCAGCCTCGGACAGGGAAGGGGAGAGACCCAGTACTTC. Its translation: CASSLGQGRGETQYF.

This clone was counted a single time. The chain employs TRBV2 and TRBJ2-1; 7 bases align to TRBD1. Germline-derived CDR1 and CDR2 are SNHLY and FYNNEI. V trimming: 7 bases; J trimming: 3 bases; junction bases outside the gene matches: 6. The CDR3 runs 14 residues. CDR3 region: CASMRTGNYNEQFF. The CDR3 bases are TGTGCCAGCATGAGGACAGGAAACTACAATGAGCAGTTCTTC.

This clone has just one count. The rearrangement links TRBV5-5 to TRBJ1-2; 8 bases fit TRBD1. This CDR3 spans 14 amino acids. Looked up from germline, CDR1 is SGHKS and CDR2 is YYEKEE (reference sequence). V shed 5 bases and J 2 bases; nucleotides not matched to a gene: 5. This chain's CDR3 is CASSFWTGNYGYTF. The CDR3 DNA sequence: TGTGCCAGCAGTTTCTGGACAGGGAACTATGGCTACACCTTC.

V is TRBV6-6 and J is TRBJ2-2; no clear D. The germline V gene has CDR1 MNHNY and CDR2 SVGAGI (reference sequence). The CDR3 covers 13 residues. The DNA for the CDR3 is TGTGCGGTTGGAGCCGCGAACACCGGGGAGCTGTTTTTT. Its translation: CAVGAANTGELFF.

The chain employs TRBV5-1 and TRBJ2-3; no clear D. Germline lookup yields CDR1 SGHRS and CDR2 YFSETQ. V was pared by 0 bases and J by 0 bases, with 8 bases between. The CDR3 consists of 15 residues. The CDR3 sequence is CASSLDNQSTDTQYF. The CDR3 DNA is TGCGCCAGCAGCTTGGATAACCAGAGCACAGATACGCAGTATTTT.

This clone has just one count. The chain joins TRBV7-2 to TRBJ2-7; TRBD1 matches 10 bases. The CDR3 extends over 13 amino acids. The V gene end was trimmed by 5 bases and the J gene end by 4 bases; junction bases not matched to a gene: 2. Germline values: CDR1 SGHTA, CDR2 FQGNSA. CDR3 loop: CASSRDRGYEQYV. The CDR3 coding sequence is TGTGCCAGCAGCCGGGACAGGGGATACGAGCAGTACGTC.

V is TRBV7-3 and J is TRBJ2-1; possible D gene TRBD1, 6 bases. The V gene lost 4 bases and the J gene lost 6 bases, with 16 bases spanning the gap. Germline V CDR1 and CDR2: SGHTA, FQGTGA. The length of the CDR3 is 15 residues. Here the CDR3 reads CASSYLGDMPNEQFF. CDR3 nucleotides: TGTGCCAGCAGCTACTTGGGGGACATGCCCAATGAGCAGTTCTTC. The whole variable domain, remainder taken from reference TRBV7-3 and TRBJ2-1, is GAGVSQTPSNKVTEKGKYVELRCDPISGHTALYWYRQSLGQGPEFLIYFQGTGAADDSGLPNDRFFAVRPEGSVSTLKIQRTERGDSAVYLCASSYLGDMPNEQFFGPGTRLTVL.

The V call is TRBV5-1, the J call TRBJ1-1; tentative D call: TRBD1 (5 bases). Germline assignment: CDR1 SGHRS and CDR2 YFSETQ. V lost 4 bases, J lost 1 base, and 14 bases lay in between. The CDR3 is 15 residues long. The CDR3 region is CASSLLGGENTEAFF. The CDR3 DNA reads TGCGCCAGCAGCCTACTGGGGGGAGAGAACACTGAAGCTTTCTTT. The whole variable domain, remainder taken from reference TRBV5-1 and TRBJ1-1, is KAGVTQTPRYLIKTRGQQVTLSCSPISGHRSVSWYQQTPGQGLQFLFEYFSETQRNKGNFPGRFSGRQFSNSRSEMNVSTLELGDSALYLCASSLLGGENTEAFFGQGTRLTVV.

The chain uses TRBV5-1 and TRBJ2-5; perhaps TRBD1 as D (5 bases). This CDR3 contains 13 residues. Germline V lookup: CDR1 SGHRS, CDR2 YFSETQ. With 1 base removed from V and 5 bases from J, the gap between germline ends came to 9 bases. CDR3 loop: CASSLTGEETQYF. The CDR3 coding sequence is TGCGCCAGCAGCTTGACAGGAGAGGAGACCCAGTACTTC.

The chain links TRBV7-2 to TRBJ1-6, with D perhaps TRBD1 (5 bases). Trimming shortened V by 5 bases and J by 9 bases, and 11 bases separated the two germline ends. Looked up from germline, CDR1 is SGHTA and CDR2 is FQGNSA. The length of the CDR3 is 13 residues. CDR3 sequence reads: CASSGGDLSPLHF. The CDR3 nucleotides read TGTGCCAGCAGCGGCGGGGACCTTTCACCCCTCCACTTT.

This clone was counted ten times or more. The chain employs TRBV28 and TRBJ1-5, with 9 bases matching TRBD1. The CDR3 sequence is 16 residues long. Trimming removed 4 bases from V and 0 bases from J; junction bases left unmatched: 4. CDR1 is MDHEN, CDR2 SYDVKM, per germline. CDR3 DNA sequence: TGTGCCAGCAGTTCCCGGACAGGGGTTAGCAATCAGCCCCAGCATTTT. It specifies CASSSRTGVSNQPQHF.

The gene calls are TRBV11-3 and TRBJ2-5; the D gene is possibly TRBD2 (6 bases). Trimming left V 5 bases short and J 4 bases short, with 17 bases between. The CDR3 covers 15 residues. Germline V lookup: CDR1 SGHNT, CDR2 YENEEA. CDR3 in DNA: TGTGCCAGCAGCCCCGGTGGAGGGCCCCCAGAGACCCAGTACTTC. Protein sequence: CASSPGGGPPETQYF.

V usage is TRBV27 and J usage is TRBJ1-2; 9 bases align to TRBD1. Germline V gene lookup returns CDR1 MNHEY and CDR2 SMNVEV (reference sequence). Trimming at V came to 2 bases and at J to 0 bases, leaving 13 bases not matched to a gene. The CDR3 runs to 19 residues. CDR3 in amino acids: CASSLVSTGGGGPNYGYTF. CDR3 nucleotides: TGTGCCAGCAGTTTAGTTTCGACAGGGGGAGGTGGTCCTAACTATGGCTACACCTTC.

The count of this clone is one. The rearrangement uses TRBV9 and TRBJ1-1; 8 positions agree with TRBD1. Unmatched junction bases numbered 10, after V lost 3 bases and J lost 0 bases. The CDR3 is 17 residues long. The germline V gene encodes CDR1 SGDLS and CDR2 YYNGEE. The CDR3 spells CASSDSERDRMNTEAFF. The CDR3 region has the DNA TGTGCCAGCAGCGACAGCGAAAGGGACAGGATGAACACTGAAGCTTTCTTT.

A note on this clone: One end of the junction is discordant with germline, which a read error may explain. The V gene is TRBV9, the J gene TRBJ1-3, with D hard to call. The CDR3 loop spans 15 amino acids. CDR1 and CDR2 (germline): SGDLS, YYNGEE. CDR3 sequence (DNA): TGTGCCAGCAGCGTAGACTCTGTCTCTGCAAACACCATATATTTT. Translating it yields CASSVDSVSANTIYF.

The V gene is TRBV30, the J gene TRBJ1-1; 12 bases line up with TRBD1. This CDR3 contains 13 residues. V shed 1 base and J 11 bases; nucleotides not matched to a gene: 5. CDR1 and CDR2 from the germline V gene are GTSNPN and SVGIG (reference sequence). The CDR3 loop reads CAWSGGQGATAFF. DNA of the CDR3: TGTGCCTGGAGTGGGGGACAGGGGGCAACGGCTTTCTTT. Filled out from reference TRBV30 and TRBJ1-1, the complete variable domain reads SQTIHQWPATLVQPVGSPLSLECTVEGTSNPNLYWYRQAAGRGLQLLFYSVGIGQISSEVPQNLSASRPQDRQFILSSKKLLLSDSGFYLCAWSGGQGATAFFGQGTRLTVV.

This clone was seen once. The chain uses TRBV6-1 and TRBJ2-5; TRBD1 is a possible D gene (5 bases). The V gene's germline CDR1 is MNHNS and CDR2 SASEGT. CDR3 size: 15 residues. V lost 2 bases and J lost 2, with 12 bases in between. CDR3 sequence reads: CASSELYWTQETQYF. In DNA form, the CDR3 reads TGTGCCAGCAGTGAACTTTACTGGACACAAGAGACCCAGTACTTC.

The rearrangement joins TRBV12-5 to TRBJ1-6, with a tentative D call TRBD1 (6 bases). Germline-derived CDR1 and CDR2 are LGHNT and FRNRAP. There are 19 residues in the CDR3. Trimming removed 4 bases at V and 5 bases at J, with 24 bases between. This chain's CDR3 is CASGSHRRGGIFHNSPLHF. DNA of the CDR3: TGTGCTAGTGGTTCCCACAGGAGAGGGGGTATATTCCATAATTCACCCCTCCACTTT.

The chain employs TRBV24-1 and TRBJ2-5, with 9 bases aligning to TRBD1. Germline V lookup: CDR1 KGHDR, CDR2 SFDVKD. The CDR3 spans 15 residues. V gave up 4 bases and J gave up 2 bases; unmatched junction bases: 4. The CDR3 protein is CATSETGTGQETQYF. CDR3 coding DNA: TGTGCCACCAGTGAGACCGGGACAGGGCAAGAGACCCAGTACTTC.

The V call is TRBV9, the J call TRBJ2-3; D possibly corresponds to TRBD1 (6 bases). CDR1 and CDR2 (germline): SGDLS, YYNGEE. This CDR3 is 16 amino acids long. V lost 2 bases, J lost 1 base, and 14 bases lay in between. CDR3 residues: CASSVLGAKGTDTQYF. CDR3 sequence (DNA): TGTGCCAGCAGCGTGCTGGGGGCTAAGGGCACAGATACGCAGTATTTT.

This clone came up a few times. The gene calls are TRBV29-1 and TRBJ1-5, with unresolved D. This CDR3 has 13 amino acids. Germline CDR1 and CDR2: SQVTM and ANQGSEA. Trimming stripped 4 bases from V and 5 bases from J, with 12 bases between. CDR3 amino acids: CSVAASRYQPQHF. The CDR3 bases are TGCAGCGTTGCTGCGTCCAGGTATCAGCCCCAGCATTTT.

The chain combines TRBV5-5 with TRBJ2-2; D is perhaps TRBD1 (5 bases). The CDR3 sequence is 13 residues long. Trimming took off 4 bases at V and 3 bases at J, with 7 bases between the two ends. The germline gives CDR1 SGHKS, CDR2 YYEKEE (reference sequence). The CDR3 sequence: CASSRGDTGELFF. The CDR3 DNA follows: TGTGCCAGCAGCAGGGGCGACACCGGGGAGCTGTTTTTT.

The V call is TRBV18, the J call TRBJ1-1; D is possibly TRBD1 (5 bases). CDR3 size: 13 residues. Germline CDR1 reads KGHSH; CDR2 reads LQKENI. Trimming removed 6 bases from V and 6 bases from J, with 14 bases in between. CDR3 protein: CASSLDGAAEAFF. Here the CDR3 DNA reads TGTGCCAGCTCGCTGGATGGGGCCGCTGAAGCTTTCTTT.

This sequence joins TRBV3-1 (or the pseudogene TRBV3-2) and TRBJ2-4; TRBD2 might be the D (6 bases). Germline CDR1 and CDR2: LGHDT and YNNKEL (reference sequence). The CDR3 has 16 amino acids. Trimming took 4 bases from V and 0 from J, leaving 13 bases between them. For the CDR3, the DNA is TGTGCCAGCAGCCCATATGGCGGGGTAGCCAAAAACATTCAGTACTTC. It yields the protein CASSPYGGVAKNIQYF.

V and J are TRBV2 and TRBJ1-4; 9 nucleotides line up with TRBD1. The CDR3 sequence is 14 residues long. The junction had 7 bases not matched to a gene; V was cut back by 7 bases and J by 7 bases. Germline V gene sequence: CDR1 SNHLY, CDR2 FYNNEI. CDR3 residues: CASIKQGAGEKLFF. The CDR3, as DNA: TGTGCCAGCATCAAACAGGGGGCGGGTGAAAAACTGTTTTTT.

The V gene is TRBV12-2, the J gene TRBJ2-7; the listed D gene, TRBD2, was not tested against the DNA. TRBV12-2 is shown as a pseudogene. The CDR3 covers 15 residues. In DNA, the CDR3 is TGTGCAAGTCGCTTCGAGAGGCCAGCTTCCTACGAGCAGTACGTC. It codes for CASRFERPASYEQYV.

This sequence joins TRBV2 and TRBJ1-6; D unresolved. The CDR3 runs to 15 residues. Trimming cost V 6 bases and J 3 bases, with 12 bases left between them. Germline loops: CDR1 SNHLY, CDR2 FYNNEI. The CDR3 DNA reads as TGTGCCAGCAGAGATCCCGGGAACTATAATTCACCCCTCCACTTT. Translated, it gives CASRDPGNYNSPLHF.

The chain recombines TRBV12-3 or TRBV12-4 with TRBJ2-7, with TRBD2 as a possible D gene (6 bases). The V and J ends lost 8 bases and 2 bases respectively, with 13 bases between them. The CDR3 runs 13 residues. The CDR3, as DNA: TGTGCCAGCGGACGGACGGGGGCCTACGAGCAGTACTTC. The encoded protein is CASGRTGAYEQYF.

On this clone itself: At one boundary the junction diverges from the germline segment, which might be a read error. The CDR3 DNA is TGCGCCAGCAGCTTCAGCGGGGAGATTCGGGAGATCCAGTACTTC. Its translation is CASSFSGEIREIQYF. The rearrangement links TRBV5-1 to TRBJ2-5, with 7 bases that match TRBD2. This CDR3 comprises 15 residues. Germline V CDR1 and CDR2: SGHRS, YFSETQ. The full variable domain, in which reference TRBV5-1 and TRBJ2-5 provide the parts outside the CDR3, is KAGVTQTPRYLIKTRGQQVTLSCSPISGHRSVSWYQQTPGQGLQFLFEYFSETQRNKGNFPGRFSGRQFSNSRSEMNVSTLELGDSALYLCASSFSGEIREIQYFGPGTRLLVL.